These 32 T cell receptor beta chains were sequenced from one sample in a study of cytomegalovirus exposure and HLA in healthy donors. PCR amplification relied on 60 Vbeta primers (plus 13 Jbeta primers). Libraries were prepared by immunoSEQ multiplex PCR; TCRdb keeps only in-frame clonotypes and omits some of them. The table has roughly 190,000 clones, around 79% seen once; the top ten hold approximately 1.5%. Sample: PBMCs. The source of these receptors is a girl between 5 and 17 years old in good health and CMV-seropositive.

DNA of the CDR3: TGTGCCAGCAGCAGGCAAGGTTTCGGGGTCCAAGAGACCCAGTACTTC. The encoded protein is CASSRQGFGVQETQYF. The chain joins TRBV5-4 to TRBJ2-5; possible D gene TRBD2, 5 bases. Trimming cost V 4 bases and J 1 base, with 17 bases left between them. The CDR3 has 16 amino acids. The germline CDR1 and CDR2 sequences are SGHNT and YYREEE (reference sequence). The variable domain in full, with the rest retrieved from reference TRBV5-4 and TRBJ2-5, is ETGVTQSPTHLIKTRGQQVTLRCSSQSGHNTVSWYQQALGQGPQFIFQYYREEENGRGNFPPRFSGLQFPNYSSELNVNALELDDSALYLCASSRQGFGVQETQYFGPGTRLLVL.

The V and J genes are TRBV7-8 and TRBJ2-2; 11 nucleotides agree with TRBD1. This CDR3 has 15 residues. V dropped 0 bases and J dropped 7; count of bases not matched to a gene: 1. CDR1 is SGHVS and CDR2 is FQNEAQ in the germline V gene. CDR3 coding DNA: TGTGCCAGCAGCTTAGCGGGACAGGGGGTCGGGGAGCTGTTTTTT. Amino acids: CASSLAGQGVGELFF.

The chain has TRBV11-3 and TRBJ2-1; TRBD1 agrees at 12 bases. This CDR3 is built from 15 residues. Losses at the gene ends were 7 bases for V and 8 bases for J; bases not matched to a gene: 9. CDR1 is SGHNT and CDR2 is YENEEA in the germline V gene. CDR3: CASTPGGQGADEQFF. CDR3 DNA sequence: TGTGCCAGCACCCCGGGGGGACAGGGGGCCGATGAGCAGTTCTTC.

The chain joins TRBV19 to TRBJ1-5; perhaps TRBD1 as D (6 bases). V was pared by 8 bases and J by 8 bases, with 13 bases between. The CDR3 covers 12 residues. Per the germline V gene, CDR1 is LNHDA and CDR2 is SQIVND (reference sequence). CDR3 region: CASGRGREPQHF. The CDR3 bases are TGTGCCAGTGGGAGGGGGAGGGAGCCCCAGCATTTT.

The chain recombines TRBV19 with TRBJ2-1; the match to TRBD1 covers 9 bases. V gave up 7 bases and J gave up 10 bases; unmatched junction bases: 11. This CDR3 contains 14 residues. Germline lookup yields CDR1 LNHDA and CDR2 SQIVND (reference sequence). In DNA form, the CDR3 reads TGTGCCAGTAACCGGGGACAGGGTTTGGGGGAGCAGTTCTTC. Translation: CASNRGQGLGEQFF.

Here the CDR3 reads CASSLTSVDTQYF. The CDR3 bases are TGTGCCAGCAGCCTTACTAGCGTAGATACGCAGTATTTT. V is TRBV13 and J is TRBJ2-3; TRBD2 matches at 7 bases. The V segment lost 5 bases and the J segment 5 bases; nucleotides outside the gene matches: 4. In germline, CDR1 is PRHDT, CDR2 FYEKMQ (reference sequence). The CDR3 runs 13 residues.

The chain joins TRBV6-4 to TRBJ1-1; no firm D call. V lost 8 bases, J lost 1 base, and 11 bases lay in between. The CDR3 runs 13 residues. CDR1 MRHNA and CDR2 SNTAGT come from the germline V gene. CDR3 sequence: CASPPWANTEAFF. DNA of the CDR3: TGTGCCAGCCCCCCCTGGGCGAACACTGAAGCTTTCTTT.

This clone was detected only once. Other nucleotide sequences from this sample produce the same CDR3. The V gene is TRBV30, the J gene TRBJ2-3; maybe TRBD2 (5 bases). The V gene's germline CDR1 is GTSNPN and CDR2 SVGIG (reference sequence). Trimming cost V 2 bases and J 6 bases, with 6 bases left between them. The CDR3 runs to 11 residues. The CDR3 sequence: CAWSSGDTQYF. The CDR3 bases are TGTGCCTGGAGTAGCGGTGATACGCAGTATTTT.

The chain carries TRBV5-1 and TRBJ2-6; D possibly corresponds to TRBD1 (6 bases). V shed 1 base and J shed 1 base, with 15 bases lying between them. Per the germline V gene, CDR1 is SGHRS and CDR2 is YFSETQ. This CDR3 has 18 amino acids. This CDR3 is CASSLIQGWRSGANVLTF. The CDR3 DNA is TGCGCCAGCAGCTTGATCCAGGGGTGGAGGTCTGGGGCCAACGTCCTGACTTTC.

The CDR3 loop is CASSQELRNTGELFF. For the CDR3, the DNA is TGCGCCAGCAGCCAAGAACTTCGGAACACCGGGGAGCTGTTTTTT. J is TRBJ2-2 and V is TRBV4-3; D is unresolved. Germline V gives CDR1 LGHNA, CDR2 YSLEER. The CDR3 sequence is 15 residues long. V was cut by 0 bases and J by 1 base, with 6 bases left in between.

This clone was recorded only once. The V gene is TRBV10-3, the J gene TRBJ1-2; the match to TRBD1 covers 7 bases. Germline-derived CDR1 and CDR2 are ENHRY and SYGVKD. This CDR3 spans 14 amino acids. Trimming cost V 3 bases and J 4 bases; bases outside gene matches: 5. The CDR3 DNA follows: TGTGCCATCAGTGACCCGACAGGGTTCTATGGCTACACCTTC. Its protein product is CAISDPTGFYGYTF.

This clone was detected only a few times. The chain recombines TRBV2 with TRBJ2-7; the match to TRBD2 covers 10 bases. V trimming: 8 bases; J trimming: 4 bases; junction bases outside the gene matches: 11. The CDR3 length is 15 residues. Germline CDR1 SNHLY, CDR2 FYNNEI. CDR3 loop: CASSPSLSGGYEQYF. CDR3 bases: TGTGCCAGCTCTCCGTCTCTTAGCGGGGGGTACGAGCAGTACTTC.

Only a few counts were recorded for this clone. V is TRBV9 and J is TRBJ2-3; 8 bases match TRBD1. CDR1 is SGDLS, CDR2 YYNGEE, per germline. V lost 4 bases, J lost 1 base, and 5 bases stayed unmatched. CDR3 size: 15 residues. CDR3 DNA sequence: TGTGCCAGCAGCCCTGGACAGGGAGGCACAGATACGCAGTATTTT. Translation: CASSPGQGGTDTQYF.

The J gene is TRBJ2-4, the V gene TRBV7-8; 12 bases agree with TRBD2. V shed 2 bases, J shed 6 bases, and the junction held 2 bases outside the gene matches. Germline CDR1 SGHVS, CDR2 FQNEAQ. The CDR3 sequence is 15 residues long. In nucleotides, the CDR3 is TGTGCCAGCAGCTTACGACTAGCGGGGGTAAACATTCAGTACTTC. It codes for CASSLRLAGVNIQYF.

The V and J genes are TRBV5-6 and TRBJ2-5; D not certain. CDR3 size: 15 residues. V lost 0 bases and J 0 bases, leaving 9 bases between the germline ends. Looked up from germline, CDR1 is SGHDT and CDR2 is YYEEEE. The CDR3 spells CASSLVEKYQETQYF. CDR3 nucleotide sequence: TGTGCCAGCAGCTTGGTGGAGAAGTACCAAGAGACCCAGTACTTC. Combining the CDR3 with reference TRBV5-6 and TRBJ2-5 gives the whole variable domain DAGVTQSPTHLIKTRGQQVTLRCSPKSGHDTVSWYQQALGQGPQFIFQYYEEEERQRGNFPDRFSGHQFPNYSSELNVNALLLGDSALYLCASSLVEKYQETQYFGPGTRLLVL.

The chain combines TRBV27 with TRBJ1-2; D possibly corresponds to TRBD1 (6 bases). The CDR3 loop spans 13 amino acids. The germline V and J ends were trimmed by 6 bases and 2 bases, with 10 bases remaining between them. CDR1 and CDR2 (germline): MNHEY, SMNVEV (reference sequence). CDR3 bases: TGTGCCAGCAGGCTACAGGGAAACTATGGCTACACCTTC. It is translated as CASRLQGNYGYTF.

The rearrangement links TRBV27 to TRBJ2-3; D is undetermined. The CDR3 sequence is 16 residues long. Trimming pared 3 bases from V and 3 bases from J, leaving 16 bases between. CDR1 MNHEY and CDR2 SMNVEV come from the germline V gene (reference sequence). Here the CDR3 DNA reads TGTGCCAGCAGTTTCCTCCGACTCGGAACGACAGATACGCAGTATTTT. Its translation is CASSFLRLGTTDTQYF.

The chain is built from TRBV15 and TRBJ2-5; the match to TRBD1 covers 10 bases. This CDR3 has 18 residues. The germline V gene encodes CDR1 LNHNV and CDR2 YYDKDF (reference sequence). After removal of 0 bases from V and 5 bases from J, the junction contained 12 bases not matched to a gene. Here the CDR3 DNA reads TGTGCCACCAGCAGAGATAGGGTGGACAGGGGGGAAGGTGAGACCCAGTACTTC. Translated, it gives CATSRDRVDRGEGETQYF.

This clone showed up just once. The chain recombines TRBV2 with TRBJ2-5, with unresolved D. Germline V CDR1 and CDR2: SNHLY, FYNNEI. Trimming shortened V by 7 bases and J by 3 bases, and 6 bases separated the two germline ends. This CDR3 has 11 amino acids. The CDR3 DNA follows: TGTGCCAGCATTAGAGAAGAGACCCAGTACTTC. Translating gives CASIREETQYF.

This chain joins TRBV5-1 and TRBJ2-7; 7 nucleotides line up with TRBD1. Germline assignment: CDR1 SGHRS and CDR2 YFSETQ. The V segment lost 3 bases and the J segment 7 bases; nucleotides outside the gene matches: 4. This CDR3 spans 12 amino acids. CDR3 sequence reads: CASSSTGIEQYF. The CDR3 coding sequence is TGCGCCAGCAGCTCGACAGGGATTGAGCAGTACTTC.

V and J are TRBV6-5 and TRBJ2-7; 13 bases align to TRBD2. The CDR3 is 14 residues long. Per germline, CDR1 MNHEY and CDR2 SVGAGI. Unmatched junction bases numbered 2, after V lost 7 bases and J lost 2 bases. The CDR3 DNA follows: TGTGCCAGCACCGGACTAGCGGGGGCCTACGAGCAGTACTTC. Amino acids: CASTGLAGAYEQYF.

This sequence joins TRBV7-8 and TRBJ2-7; 16 bases match TRBD2. This CDR3 spans 18 amino acids. V gave up 2 bases and J gave up 3 bases; unmatched junction bases: 7. Germline V gene data show CDR1 as SGHVS and CDR2 as FQNEAQ. CDR3 sequence (DNA): TGTGCCAGCAGCTTAAGGGGACTAGCGGGGGGGCCTCACTACGAGCAGTACTTC. It is translated as CASSLRGLAGGPHYEQYF.

The V gene is TRBV7-2, the J gene TRBJ1-2, with D perhaps matching TRBD1 (5 bases). Looked up from germline, CDR1 is SGHTA and CDR2 is FQGNSA. The CDR3 totals 15 residues. Trimming left V 2 bases short and J 1 base short, with 11 bases between. As DNA, the CDR3 is TGTGCCAGCAGCTTAATCTCGGGACTTAACTATGGCTACACCTTC. This encodes CASSLISGLNYGYTF.

The chain combines TRBV5-6 with TRBJ1-4; 7 bases agree with TRBD1. This CDR3 has 16 residues. The V gene's germline CDR1 is SGHDT and CDR2 YYEEEE. V lost 0 bases to trimming and J lost 8 bases; unmatched junction nucleotides: 10. CDR3 DNA: TGTGCCAGCAGCTTGGGCGAGGGGGCGAAACGAGAAAAACTGTTTTTT. Encoded protein: CASSLGEGAKREKLFF.

The genes are TRBV11-2 and TRBJ2-7, with 8 bases aligning to TRBD1. The CDR3 runs 14 residues. Trimming cost V 3 bases and J 1 base; bases outside gene matches: 2. Germline CDR1 reads SGHAT; CDR2 reads FQNNGV. CDR3: CASSLDRESYEQYF. CDR3 nucleotides: TGTGCCAGCAGCTTGGACAGGGAGTCCTACGAGCAGTACTTC.

The table lists this clone with a few counts. The chain combines TRBV5-6 with TRBJ2-1; D gene uncertain. V lost 3 bases and J 9 bases, leaving 10 bases between the germline ends. The CDR3 loop spans 12 amino acids. CDR1 SGHDT and CDR2 YYEEEE come from the germline V gene. CDR3 in DNA: TGTGCCAGCAGCTCCCCCCCCGGTGAGCAGTTCTTC. Translated, it gives CASSSPPGEQFF.

The V call is TRBV10-3, the J call TRBJ1-2; TRBD1 might be the D (5 bases). Germline loops: CDR1 ENHRY, CDR2 SYGVKD. The CDR3 spans 15 residues. V lost 8 bases to trimming and J lost 1 base, with 17 bases between them. CDR3 bases: TGTGCCATCGGAGCAGGGTCCTCGTTTAACTATGGCTACACCTTC. Amino acids: CAIGAGSSFNYGYTF.

This rearrangement joins TRBV11-2 to TRBJ2-1; D is perhaps TRBD2 (6 bases). The CDR3 loop spans 16 amino acids. Trimming removed 4 bases at V and 8 bases at J, with 21 bases between. The germline V gene has CDR1 SGHAT and CDR2 FQNNGV. CDR3 loop: CASSSLGAGSGDEQFF. CDR3 in DNA: TGTGCCAGCAGCTCCCTTGGAGCGGGCTCAGGAGATGAGCAGTTCTTC.

The gene calls are TRBV6-5 and TRBJ1-4, with 7 bases matching TRBD1. V shed 10 bases and J 6 bases; nucleotides not matched to a gene: 11. The germline V gene encodes CDR1 MNHEY and CDR2 SVGAGI. This CDR3 region has 14 residues. The CDR3 loop reads CANGLTGSHEKLFF. CDR3 DNA sequence: TGTGCCAACGGATTGACAGGGAGCCATGAAAAACTGTTTTTT.

This clone was counted a few times. This chain uses TRBV9 with TRBJ2-5; 7 bases line up with TRBD2. The CDR3 consists of 17 residues. With V trimmed by 2 bases and J by 4 bases, 14 bases remained unmatched. Germline V CDR1 and CDR2: SGDLS, YYNGEE. CDR3: CASSVSQWAGVGETQYF. The DNA for the CDR3 is TGTGCCAGCAGCGTTTCCCAGTGGGCGGGGGTGGGAGAGACCCAGTACTTC.

CDR3 sequence reads: CASSSPVDRVFTDTQYF. CDR3 DNA: TGTGCCAGCAGCTCTCCCGTGGACAGGGTTTTCACAGATACGCAGTATTTT. This sequence joins TRBV7-9 and TRBJ2-3; 8 nucleotides agree with TRBD1. Trimming at V came to 4 bases and at J to 2 bases, leaving 11 bases not matched to a gene. The V gene's germline CDR1 is SEHNR and CDR2 FQNEAQ (reference sequence). CDR3 length: 17 amino acids.

This clone was counted a single time. J is TRBJ2-5 and V is TRBV5-6, with 7 bases identical to TRBD2. V lost 4 bases to trimming and J lost 5 bases; unmatched junction nucleotides: 8. This CDR3 has 14 amino acids. Looked up from germline, CDR1 is SGHDT and CDR2 is YYEEEE. Here the CDR3 DNA reads TGTGCCAGCAGCCAGAGCGGGACCCAGGAGACCCAGTACTTC. This sequence encodes CASSQSGTQETQYF.